This TCR beta chain was sequenced in a study of T cell responses to AZD1222 COVID-19 vaccine. The overall study: Combined were second doses at about 4 or about 12 weeks.

This table comes from immunoSEQ multiplex PCR, and its TCRdb copy is limited to in-frame clones, with some not included. Of about 110,000 clones listed, 88% were seen once; the top ten hold roughly 18%. Findings and limits, study-wide: Among the donors, most were white British and more were female, and clonal diversity was possibly underestimated. Of the AZD1222 recipients, only 5 to 7 were seropositive at baseline.

On this clone itself: Its target is not known.

The material sequenced was peripheral blood, taken on day 0 of AZD1222 vaccination. This TCR was recovered from an adult in good health.

CDR3 DNA sequence: TGTGCCTGCTCGGACGGCCCGGGGAATTCACCCCTCCACTTT. The encoded protein is CACSDGPGNSPLHF. The chain uses TRBV30 and TRBJ1-6, with D uncertain. CDR3 length: 14 residues. V dropped 6 bases and J dropped 7 bases, with 16 bases sitting between them. Germline CDR1 GTSNPN, CDR2 SVGIG (reference sequence).